Listed below are T cell receptor beta chains from one sample, sequenced in a study of blood T cell repertoires in COVID-19. Profiling relied on immunoSEQ multiplex PCR, and the TCRdb table lists in-frame clones only, not all of them. The repertoire holds a few hundred thousand clones, with around 86% as singletons. Sequenced input: peripheral blood. These receptors came from a middle-aged man who had recovered from COVID-19. Both conserved end residues are part of each CDR3. Fields, in order: CDR3 DNA, CDR3 protein, J gene, clone size, D gene, V gene. A D gene is named only where the DNA matches it firmly. Expanded clones are given a class, and other clones once, few, many or no size at all.

cdr3_nt: TGTGCCAGCTCACCACGGAACTCGGGCGAGCAGTACTTC; cdr3_aa: CASSPRNSGEQYF; j_call: TRBJ2-7; clone_size: NA; d_call: NA; v_call: TRBV18
cdr3_nt: TGCGCCAGCAGCATCCTGGCTAGCGGGAGGGGTAGGGATACGCAGTATTTT; cdr3_aa: CASSILASGRGRDTQYF; j_call: TRBJ2-3; clone_size: NA; d_call: TRBD2; v_call: TRBV5-1
cdr3_nt: TGTGCCAGCAGTTTCGGGACCTACAATGAGCAGTTCTTC; cdr3_aa: CASSFGTYNEQFF; j_call: TRBJ2-1; clone_size: few; d_call: NA; v_call: TRBV12-3/TRBV12-4
cdr3_nt: TGTGCCAGCAGTACAGGGGGGAGGTTCACCGGGGAGCTGTTTTTT; cdr3_aa: CASSTGGRFTGELFF; j_call: TRBJ2-2; clone_size: NA; d_call: TRBD1; v_call: TRBV27
cdr3_nt: TGTGCCAGCAGCCAAGGCAGGGCTGCCACAGATACGCAGTATTTT; cdr3_aa: CASSQGRAATDTQYF; j_call: TRBJ2-3; clone_size: few; d_call: NA; v_call: TRBV7-7
cdr3_nt: TGTGCCACCAGTGATGGGCTGGGGACAGGGATCACCGGGGAGCTGTTTTTT; cdr3_aa: CATSDGLGTGITGELFF; j_call: TRBJ2-2; clone_size: NA; d_call: TRBD1; v_call: TRBV24-1
cdr3_nt: TGTGCCAGCAGCAAAGCGCGGCTAGCGGACTCCTACGAGCAGTACTTC; cdr3_aa: CASSKARLADSYEQYF; j_call: TRBJ2-7; clone_size: NA; d_call: NA; v_call: TRBV21-1
cdr3_nt: TGTGCCAGCAGTTTTTTTGGGACTGAGGGTGGGGATACGCAGTATTTT; cdr3_aa: CASSFFGTEGGDTQYF; j_call: TRBJ2-3; clone_size: few; d_call: NA; v_call: TRBV27
cdr3_nt: TGCGCCAGCAGCCAAGATACCAGGGGATACGAGCAGTACTTC; cdr3_aa: CASSQDTRGYEQYF; j_call: TRBJ2-7; clone_size: NA; d_call: NA; v_call: TRBV4-3
cdr3_nt: TGTGCCAGCAGTTACTCCGGGACAGCTAATGGCTACACCTTC; cdr3_aa: CASSYSGTANGYTF; j_call: TRBJ1-2; clone_size: NA; d_call: TRBD1; v_call: TRBV6-6
cdr3_nt: TGTGCCAGCGACAGGGGAAACACTAGGGAGCAGTTCTTC; cdr3_aa: CASDRGNTREQFF; j_call: TRBJ2-1; clone_size: NA; d_call: TRBD1; v_call: TRBV12-3/TRBV12-4
cdr3_nt: TGTGCCAGTAGTAAGGAATGGCGGTCCTCTGGGGCCAACGTCCTGACTTTC; cdr3_aa: CASSKEWRSSGANVLTF; j_call: TRBJ2-6; clone_size: NA; d_call: NA; v_call: TRBV19
cdr3_nt: TGTGCCAGCAGGTCCCTGGAGTCCCAGCCCCAGCATTTT; cdr3_aa: CASRSLESQPQHF; j_call: TRBJ1-5; clone_size: NA; d_call: NA; v_call: TRBV27
cdr3_nt: TGTGCCAGCAGCCCGCTGAGCGGGAGTGGGAATGAGCAGTTCTTC; cdr3_aa: CASSPLSGSGNEQFF; j_call: TRBJ2-1; clone_size: few; d_call: TRBD2; v_call: TRBV7-7
cdr3_nt: TGTGCCAGCAGCTTGTTGAGCGGGAGGCCCTACAATGAGCAGTTCTTC; cdr3_aa: CASSLLSGRPYNEQFF; j_call: TRBJ2-1; clone_size: NA; d_call: TRBD2; v_call: TRBV7-2
cdr3_nt: TGTGCCAGCAGTTACAGTTATTATGAGAATGAGCAGTTCTTC; cdr3_aa: CASSYSYYENEQFF; j_call: TRBJ2-1; clone_size: few; d_call: NA; v_call: TRBV6-2/TRBV6-3
cdr3_nt: TGTGCCAGCAGCTTAGGAGGTGTGGACACCATATATTTT; cdr3_aa: CASSLGGVDTIYF; j_call: TRBJ1-3; clone_size: NA; d_call: NA; v_call: TRBV7-2
cdr3_nt: TGTGCCAGCAGCCTCCCAGAGGGTGAGGTGTCTTTCTTT; cdr3_aa: CASSLPEGEVSFF; j_call: TRBJ1-1; clone_size: few; d_call: NA; v_call: TRBV5-5
cdr3_nt: TGTGCCAGCAGCTTGAGGGGGAGCGTAGGGGAAAAACTGTTTTTT; cdr3_aa: CASSLRGSVGEKLFF; j_call: TRBJ1-4; clone_size: NA; d_call: NA; v_call: TRBV5-6
cdr3_nt: TGTGCCAGCTCACCGGGACTAGTCTTAATCGACGAGCAGTACTTC; cdr3_aa: CASSPGLVLIDEQYF; j_call: TRBJ2-7; clone_size: NA; d_call: TRBD2; v_call: TRBV18
cdr3_nt: TGCACCAGCAGCCTCTCTCTAGTGGGGGGGGCTGGTTTCGGGAACGAGCAGTACTTC; cdr3_aa: CTSSLSLVGGAGFGNEQYF; j_call: TRBJ2-7; clone_size: NA; d_call: NA; v_call: TRBV1
cdr3_nt: TGTGCCAGCGGAGTCAGCGGGAGGGACCAGTTCTTC; cdr3_aa: CASGVSGRDQFF; j_call: TRBJ2-1; clone_size: NA; d_call: TRBD2; v_call: TRBV7-9